This TCR beta chain derives from a study of vaccination effects on CD4 cells after COVID-19. About this clone: The antigen is unknown.

Antigen-specific CD4+ T cells expanded by the ViraFEST assay with viral peptide pools were then sequenced. It was after more than nine days of culture that CD4+ T cells were isolated. Among the vaccine recipients, none had a prior SARS-CoV-2 infection, and nucleocapsid antibodies were negative. Days 3 and 7 saw half the medium replaced with IL-2 medium. Some clones are missing from TCRdb's copy, which holds only in-frame ones; the method was immunoSEQ multiplex PCR. The sample shows 40,000 to 50,000 clones, 77% of them seen only once. Per germline, CDR1 LNHDA and CDR2 SQIVND (reference sequence). V lost 5 bases, J lost 7 bases, and 18 bases stayed unmatched. This CDR3 has 18 amino acids.

This receptor was taken from a human donor who received a COVID-19 vaccine. Specimen: CD4+ T cells from PBMCs cultured with HCoV-NL63 spike peptides, collected before COVID-19 vaccination. V is TRBV19 and J is TRBJ2-2; 8 bases match TRBD2. In nucleotides, the CDR3 is TGTGCCAGTAGTGCACCGTCAGGGGTCGGGGGGGTTTTCGGGGAGCTGTTTTTT. Protein sequence: CASSAPSGVGGVFGELFF.